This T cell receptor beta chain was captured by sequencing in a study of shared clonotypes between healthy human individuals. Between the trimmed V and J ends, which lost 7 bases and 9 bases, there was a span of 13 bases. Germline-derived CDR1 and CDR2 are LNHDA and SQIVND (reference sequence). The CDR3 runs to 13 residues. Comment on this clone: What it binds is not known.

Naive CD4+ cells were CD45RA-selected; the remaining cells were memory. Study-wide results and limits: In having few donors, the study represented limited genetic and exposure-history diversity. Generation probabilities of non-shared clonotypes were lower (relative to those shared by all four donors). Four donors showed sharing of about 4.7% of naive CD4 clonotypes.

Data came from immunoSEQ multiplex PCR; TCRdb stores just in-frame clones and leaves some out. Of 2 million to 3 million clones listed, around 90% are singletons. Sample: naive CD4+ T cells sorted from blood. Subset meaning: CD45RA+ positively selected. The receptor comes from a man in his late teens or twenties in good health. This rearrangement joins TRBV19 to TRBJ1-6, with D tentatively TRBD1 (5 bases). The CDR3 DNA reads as TGTGCCAGTAAAGCCAGGGTGGGTTCACCCCTCCACTTT. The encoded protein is CASKARVGSPLHF.